These 4 T cell receptor beta chains were sequenced from one sample in a study of control samples from healthy donors and cancer patients. This table comes from immunoSEQ multiplex PCR, and its TCRdb copy is limited to in-frame clones, with some not included. This table has approximately 70,000 clones, over 75% appearing once. What was sequenced was blood. The receptor source for this set is a man aged 50 or older in good health.

The chain joins TRBV4-3 to TRBJ1-3; D not certain. This CDR3 comprises 17 residues. Trimming shortened V by 3 bases and J by 3 bases, and 18 bases separated the two germline ends. Germline lookup yields CDR1 LGHNA and CDR2 YSLEER. The CDR3 nucleotides read TGCGCCAGCAGCCAGTTTGCGGGGATTGGAGTTGGAAACACCATATATTTT. Translating gives CASSQFAGIGVGNTIYF.

The V gene is TRBV6-5, the J gene TRBJ2-5, with 10 bases identical to TRBD2. With 5 bases clipped from V and 1 base from J, the junction kept 4 bases outside the gene matches. Germline values: CDR1 MNHEY, CDR2 SVGAGI. The CDR3 totals 15 residues. The CDR3 region has the DNA TGTGCCAGCAGTACAGCGGGGGGGCTCCAAGAGACCCAGTACTTC. This codes for CASSTAGGLQETQYF.

The chain uses TRBV11-1 and TRBJ2-7, with D unresolved. V shed 5 bases and J shed 0 bases, with 11 bases lying between them. The CDR3 is 14 residues long. In germline, CDR1 is SGHAT, CDR2 FQDESV (reference sequence). CDR3 amino acids: CASSAQMGSYEQYF. CDR3 coding DNA: TGTGCCAGCAGCGCGCAGATGGGCTCCTACGAGCAGTACTTC.

The chain carries TRBV11-3 and TRBJ1-1; D gene uncertain. The CDR3 sequence is 16 residues long. V lost 5 bases and J 6 bases, leaving 22 bases between the germline ends. The germline V gene encodes CDR1 SGHNT and CDR2 YENEEA. The CDR3 spells CASSLGYKQTQPEAFF. CDR3 coding DNA: TGTGCCAGCAGCCTCGGCTACAAACAAACACAGCCTGAAGCTTTCTTT.